This record looks at one T cell receptor beta chain sequence and its context. Antigen: not known. The assay was immunoSEQ multiplex PCR, and TCRdb's table has in-frame clones only and misses some. The sample lists roughly 110,000 clones, roughly 90% occurring once. This sample stems from a study of T cell responses to AZD1222 COVID-19 vaccine. Study-level findings and limits: Repertoire sampling happened only post peak T cell response. Spike-specific TCR breadth and depth both grew after two AZD1222 doses. In a largely white British group with more females than males, clonal diversity was possibly underestimated. Targets within unmutated variant regions were reportedly found for nearly half of spike-specific TCRs.

The CDR3 consists of 17 residues. The V and J ends lost 2 bases and 4 bases, in that order; junction bases with no gene match: 10. The V gene's germline CDR1 is SGDLS and CDR2 YYNGEE. This specimen consisted of peripheral blood, obtained on day 0 of AZD1222 vaccination. V is TRBV9 and J is TRBJ2-1; 9 positions agree with TRBD2. The source of this sequence is an adult in good health. DNA of the CDR3: TGTGCCAGCAGCGTCACCTTACTAGCGGGCCCATACAATGAGCAGTTCTTC. This encodes CASSVTLLAGPYNEQFF.